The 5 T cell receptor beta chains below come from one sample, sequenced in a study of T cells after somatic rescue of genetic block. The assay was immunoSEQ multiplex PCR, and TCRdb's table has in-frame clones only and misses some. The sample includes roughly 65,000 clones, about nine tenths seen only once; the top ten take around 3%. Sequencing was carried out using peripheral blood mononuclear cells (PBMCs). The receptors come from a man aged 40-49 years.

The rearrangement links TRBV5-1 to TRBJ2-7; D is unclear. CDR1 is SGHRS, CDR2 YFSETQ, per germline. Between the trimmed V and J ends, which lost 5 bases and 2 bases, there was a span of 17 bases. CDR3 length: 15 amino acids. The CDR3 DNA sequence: TGCGCCAGCAGTCCGCTGGCAGGTCTTGCCTACGAGCAGTACTTC. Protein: CASSPLAGLAYEQYF.

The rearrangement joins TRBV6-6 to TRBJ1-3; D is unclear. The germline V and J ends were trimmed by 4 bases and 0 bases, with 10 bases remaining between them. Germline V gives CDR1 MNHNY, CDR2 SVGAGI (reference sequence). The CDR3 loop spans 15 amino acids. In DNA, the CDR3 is TGTGCCAGCAGTTGGCAGGCCAGCTCTGGAAACACCATATATTTT. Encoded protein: CASSWQASSGNTIYF.

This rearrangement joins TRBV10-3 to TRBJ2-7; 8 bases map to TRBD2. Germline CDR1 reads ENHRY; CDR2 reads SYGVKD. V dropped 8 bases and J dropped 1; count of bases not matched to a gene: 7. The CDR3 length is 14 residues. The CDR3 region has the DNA TGTGCCATCTCCGTCGTAGCGGGATCCTACGAGCAGTACTTC. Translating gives CAISVVAGSYEQYF.

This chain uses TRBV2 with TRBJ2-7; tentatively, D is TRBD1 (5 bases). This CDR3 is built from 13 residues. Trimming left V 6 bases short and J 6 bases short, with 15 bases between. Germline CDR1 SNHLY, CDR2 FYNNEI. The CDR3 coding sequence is TGTGCCAGCAGAGATCCCGGCAGGGCCGAGCAGTACTTC. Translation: CASRDPGRAEQYF.

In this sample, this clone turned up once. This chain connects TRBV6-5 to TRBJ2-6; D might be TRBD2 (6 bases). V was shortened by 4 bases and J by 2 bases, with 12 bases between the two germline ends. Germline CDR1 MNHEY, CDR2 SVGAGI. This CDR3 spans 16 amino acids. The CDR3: CASSSRLVPGANVLTF. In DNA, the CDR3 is TGTGCCAGCAGTTCCCGACTAGTACCTGGGGCCAACGTCCTGACTTTC.